Below, 18 T cell receptor beta chains from the same sample are listed, as sequenced in a study of blood T cell repertoires in COVID-19. The protocol was immunoSEQ multiplex PCR, while the TCRdb copy is restricted to in-frame clones and leaves out a portion. Of roughly 430,000 clones detected, around 90% appear once; the ten largest clones hold roughly 2%. Material for sequencing was PBMCs or T cells enriched from blood (not recorded which). The receptors here all came from a woman between 35 and 50 years old with acute COVID-19.

The chain carries TRBV18 and TRBJ2-5; D is perhaps TRBD2 (5 bases). The length of the CDR3 is 16 residues. Trimming took 2 bases from V and 2 from J, leaving 15 bases between them. CDR1 is KGHSH, CDR2 LQKENI, per germline. The DNA for the CDR3 is TGTGCCAGCTCACCAAGCGCGGGCAGGCCACAAGAGACCCAGTACTTC. Translation: CASSPSAGRPQETQYF.

This clone appeared a single time. This rearrangement joins TRBV7-9 to TRBJ2-2; 7 bases fit TRBD2. The CDR3 has 14 residues. The germline CDR1 and CDR2 sequences are SEHNR and FQNEAQ (reference sequence). V trimming: 2 bases; J trimming: 5 bases; junction bases outside the gene matches: 2. In nucleotides, the CDR3 is TGTGCCAGCAGCTTATCCGGGGGGACCGGGGAGCTGTTTTTT. It yields the protein CASSLSGGTGELFF.

The gene calls are TRBV12-3 or TRBV12-4 and TRBJ1-6, with D hard to call. V was clipped by 5 bases and J by 11 bases, with 13 bases between them. The CDR3 spans 13 residues. CDR3 residues: CASSDTTSTPLHF. CDR3 sequence (DNA): TGTGCCAGCAGTGACACCACCTCAACACCCCTCCACTTT.

This chain links TRBV27 with TRBJ2-7; D might be TRBD2 (5 bases). V gave up 3 bases and J gave up 0 bases, with 12 bases separating them. The germline V gene encodes CDR1 MNHEY and CDR2 SMNVEV (reference sequence). The CDR3 extends over 15 amino acids. This CDR3 is CASSFGFGSSYEQYF. CDR3 nucleotide sequence: TGTGCCAGCAGTTTCGGATTTGGGAGCTCCTACGAGCAGTACTTC.

The chain links TRBV5-1 to TRBJ1-1; TRBD1 matches 8 bases. V was clipped by 2 bases and J by 4 bases; unmatched bases: 4. The CDR3 contains 14 residues. CDR1 is SGHRS, CDR2 YFSETQ, per germline. In DNA, the CDR3 is TGCGCCAGCAGCTTTACTACAGGGGGCACTGAAGCTTTCTTT. Translated: CASSFTTGGTEAFF.

The CDR3 nucleotides are TGTGCCACCAGTGAGCCAACAAGGGGAGCAGGGGACGAGCAGTACTTC. As protein: CATSEPTRGAGDEQYF. This rearrangement joins TRBV24-1 to TRBJ2-7; tentative D call: TRBD1 (6 bases). This CDR3 spans 16 amino acids. The V end lost 4 bases, the J end lost 5 bases, and 20 bases lay between the germline ends. The germline gives CDR1 KGHDR, CDR2 SFDVKD.

The chain uses TRBV4-1 and TRBJ2-7; 10 bases match TRBD1. Germline CDR1 reads MGHRA; CDR2 reads YSYEKL. V dropped 4 bases and J dropped 0; count of bases not matched to a gene: 3. The CDR3 spans 15 residues. The CDR3 loop reads CASSLGTGDSYEQYF. The CDR3 region has the DNA TGCGCCAGCAGCCTCGGGACAGGGGACTCCTACGAGCAGTACTTC.

The gene calls are TRBV5-1 and TRBJ2-1; D remains ambiguous. The CDR3 is 11 residues long. Germline CDR1 is SGHRS and CDR2 is YFSETQ. Between the trimmed V and J ends, which lost 4 bases and 6 bases, there was a span of 5 bases. The CDR3 bases are TGCGCCAGCAGCCCGGGCAATGAGCAGTTCTTC. The encoded protein is CASSPGNEQFF.

This clone was picked up one time. This chain links TRBV15 with TRBJ2-2; D remains unclear. The V gene's germline CDR1 is LNHNV and CDR2 YYDKDF (reference sequence). This CDR3 is built from 15 residues. V was clipped by 5 bases and J by 4 bases, with 14 bases between them. The CDR3 bases are TGTGCCACCAGCCCTCGAGTCCTTGGCACCGGGGAGCTGTTTTTT. Translated: CATSPRVLGTGELFF. Full variable domain (rest looked up from reference TRBV15 and TRBJ2-2): DAMVIQNPRYQVTQFGKPVTLSCSQTLNHNVMYWYQQKSSQAPKLLFHYYDKDFNNEADTPDNFQSRRPNTSFCFLDIRSPGLGDTAMYLCATSPRVLGTGELFFGEGSRLTVL.

The chain recombines TRBV5-1 with TRBJ2-1; D is unresolved. This CDR3 has 11 residues. Trimming cost V 2 bases and J 5 bases, with 2 bases left between them. Germline V CDR1 and CDR2: SGHRS, YFSETQ. For the CDR3, the DNA is TGCGCCAGCAGCTTCGACAATGAGCAGTTCTTC. This sequence encodes CASSFDNEQFF.

The J gene is TRBJ2-7, the V gene TRBV5-8; TRBD1 might be the D (6 bases). The germline V gene encodes CDR1 SGHTS and CDR2 YDEGEE. Trimming cost V 4 bases and J 5 bases, with 16 bases left between them. The CDR3 totals 14 residues. CDR3 protein: CASSPDRAEDEQYF. The CDR3 DNA follows: TGTGCCAGCAGCCCGGACAGAGCGGAGGACGAGCAGTACTTC.

The rearrangement joins TRBV7-9 to TRBJ1-2; TRBD1 matches 9 bases. Germline CDR1 and CDR2: SEHNR and FQNEAQ (reference sequence). The CDR3 has 15 residues. Trimming cost V 2 bases and J 8 bases; bases outside gene matches: 9. CDR3 coding DNA: TGTGCCAGCAGCTTAACAGGGGGCGCAGAAAGAGGCTACACCTTC. This codes for CASSLTGGAERGYTF.

This chain uses TRBV5-1 with TRBJ1-5, with 7 bases lining up with TRBD1. This CDR3 region has 15 residues. Germline V gives CDR1 SGHRS, CDR2 YFSETQ. Trimming at V came to 5 bases and at J to 3 bases, leaving 8 bases not matched to a gene. CDR3 bases: TGCGCCAGCAGACCAACAGGGGCTCTCAATCAGCCCCAGCATTTT. Its protein is CASRPTGALNQPQHF. The entire variable domain, with the rest obtained from reference TRBV5-1 and TRBJ1-5, is as follows: KAGVTQTPRYLIKTRGQQVTLSCSPISGHRSVSWYQQTPGQGLQFLFEYFSETQRNKGNFPGRFSGRQFSNSRSEMNVSTLELGDSALYLCASRPTGALNQPQHFGDGTRLSIL.

This rearrangement joins TRBV5-1 to TRBJ2-5; unclear D gene. The CDR3 contains 14 residues. V was trimmed by 2 bases and J by 2 bases, leaving 10 bases between them. The V gene's germline CDR1 is SGHRS and CDR2 YFSETQ. For the CDR3, the DNA is TGCGCCAGCAGCTTCAGGCACTTACAAGAGACCCAGTACTTC. This encodes CASSFRHLQETQYF.

This rearrangement joins TRBV6-1 to TRBJ1-5; D may be TRBD1 (6 bases). This CDR3 contains 16 residues. V was clipped by 3 bases and J by 4 bases, with 16 bases between them. CDR1 and CDR2 (germline): MNHNS, SASEGT. The CDR3 DNA reads as TGTGCCAGCAGTGACCTCGCCAGGGGCCGGAATCAGCCCCAGCATTTT. This encodes CASSDLARGRNQPQHF.

V usage is TRBV10-3 and J usage is TRBJ2-1; D unresolved. The CDR3 extends over 15 amino acids. V lost 1 base and J 4 bases, leaving 11 bases between the germline ends. In germline, CDR1 is ENHRY, CDR2 SYGVKD. The CDR3 DNA reads as TGTGCCATCAGTGAGTACAGTAGTGATTACAATGAGCAGTTCTTC. Its protein is CAISEYSSDYNEQFF.

This chain joins TRBV5-8 and TRBJ2-5; a weak D match, TRBD2 (7 bases). The CDR3 consists of 17 residues. In germline, CDR1 is SGHTS, CDR2 YDEGEE. The V gene lost 4 bases and the J gene lost 3 bases, with 22 bases spanning the gap. The CDR3 DNA sequence: TGTGCCAGCAGCCACTCTCGCCGCGGGGGCCCAAAAGAGACCCAGTACTTC. Translating gives CASSHSRRGGPKETQYF.

This clone was seen a few times. The chain carries TRBV2 and TRBJ1-2; 8 bases match TRBD1. V lost 7 bases, J lost 0 bases, and 4 bases stayed unmatched. Germline V gives CDR1 SNHLY, CDR2 FYNNEI. This CDR3 has 14 residues. The CDR3: CASIPDRANYGYTF. The CDR3 bases are TGTGCCAGCATACCGGACAGGGCTAACTATGGCTACACCTTC.